The clone carrying this TCR beta chain was observed a few times. What it recognizes is unknown. The whole isolated RNA underwent reverse transcription, so sequencing captured expressed TCRB transcripts. TCRdb keeps only in-frame clones here, not all; method: immunoSEQ multiplex PCR. The sample lists roughly 340,000 clones; roughly 13% were seen once. The record originates from a study of beta chain features in type 1 diabetes. Study results and limitations: Naive, central memory and Treg TCRB repertoires seemed to resemble each other more closely in patients than they did in healthy donors. Across all four CD4+ subsets, people with type 1 diabetes showed modestly shorter TCRB CDR3s.

Germline assignment: CDR1 LNHDA and CDR2 SQIVND (reference sequence). CDR3 size: 12 residues. Trimming stripped 3 bases from V and 9 bases from J, with 9 bases between. The sample comprised naive CD4+ T cells from blood. The rearrangement links TRBV19 to TRBJ2-1; a weak D match, TRBD2 (5 bases). This clonotype was sampled from a young woman with type 1 diabetes. The CDR3 protein is CASSIEGGEQFF. The CDR3 DNA reads as TGTGCCAGTAGTATCGAGGGTGGTGAGCAGTTCTTC.